This entry concerns a single T cell receptor (beta chain). The antigen remains undetermined. This entry belongs to a study of cytomegalovirus exposure and HLA in healthy donors. Study-wide background: Early released data comprised some 91 million unique TCRs from HLA-typed donors. Findings and limits, study-wide: The CMV antigen specificity of a few CMV-associated chains was confirmed through in vitro analysis. Most subjects' HLA-A and HLA-B alleles were reportedly predicted from TCR beta sequences.

CDR3 length: 15 amino acids. The trim removed 4 bases at V and 1 base at J, leaving 4 bases unmatched. Both 60 Vbeta primers and 13 Jbeta primers went into the PCR. The assay was immunoSEQ multiplex PCR, and TCRdb's table has in-frame clones only and misses some. The sample features fewer than 100,000 clones, with about 0.61% in its top ten. Sequenced input: PBMCs. The sequence came from a man aged 45-60 years in good health and CMV-seronegative. The J gene is TRBJ2-7, the V gene TRBV23-1; 10 bases are shared with TRBD1. TRBV23-1 is identified as an open reading frame with a role that is uncertain. CDR3 amino acids: CASSPRQGASYEQYF. DNA for the CDR3: TGCGCCAGCAGTCCTAGACAGGGGGCTTCCTACGAGCAGTACTTC.